The clone carrying this TCR beta chain has just a few counts. TCRdb redid the calling of the RT-PCR reads with MiXCR, one entry per CDR3 protein. The repertoire has more than 600,000 distinct CDR3 sequences, approximately 14% of them found once; the top ten carry 3% to 4.5%. This CDR3 spans 15 amino acids. The V gene's germline CDR1 is SGHTA and CDR2 FQGNSA. V shed 3 bases and J shed 0 bases, with 12 bases lying between them. The chain combines TRBV7-2 with TRBJ2-7; a weak D match, TRBD2 (6 bases). The TCR sequence derives from a female donor in good health, serving as a healthy control. The specimen sequenced was memory CD4+ T cells from blood. The CDR3 sequence: CASSFTAGGSYEQYF. The CDR3 region has the DNA TGTGCCAGCAGCTTTACAGCGGGTGGCTCCTACGAGCAGTACTTC.